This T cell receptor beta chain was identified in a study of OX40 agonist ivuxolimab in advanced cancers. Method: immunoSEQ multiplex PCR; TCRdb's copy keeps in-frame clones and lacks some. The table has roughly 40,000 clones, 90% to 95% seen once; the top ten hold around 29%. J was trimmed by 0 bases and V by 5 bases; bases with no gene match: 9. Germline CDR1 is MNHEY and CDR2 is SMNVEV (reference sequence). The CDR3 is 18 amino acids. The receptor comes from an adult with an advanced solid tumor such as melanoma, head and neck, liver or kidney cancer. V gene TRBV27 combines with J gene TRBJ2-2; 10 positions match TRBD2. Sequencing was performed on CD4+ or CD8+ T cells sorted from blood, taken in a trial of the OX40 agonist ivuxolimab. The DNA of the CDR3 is TGTGCCAGCAGTATACCGGGACTAGCGCGAACGAACACCGGGGAGCTGTTTTTT. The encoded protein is CASSIPGLARTNTGELFF.